These T cell receptor beta chains were read from a single sample in a study of CD8+CD57+ T cells in acquired aplastic anemia. Via MiXCR, TCRdb re-called the reads, giving one row per CDR3 protein. Of 160,000 or so distinct CDR3 sequences listed, roughly 45% are singletons. Sequences were obtained from sorted CD4+, CD8+, or CD8+CD57+ T cells (not recorded which) from PBMCs. The receptors stem from a human donor with aplastic anemia. Both conserved end residues are trimmed from each CDR3.

V gene: TRBV24-1; CDR3 protein: ATSDWGGLAGTHGDTQY
V gene: TRBV19; CDR3 protein: ASRPYGATNEKLF
V gene: TRBV20-1; CDR3 protein: SARGGANQPQH
V gene: TRBV2; CDR3 protein: ASTEEAGKNSPLH
V gene: TRBV11-2; CDR3 protein: ASSLEGSFNYGYT
V gene: TRBV6-1; CDR3 protein: ASSEALGGSYNSPLH
V gene: TRBV7-7; CDR3 protein: ASSPAGSATDTQY
V gene: TRBV10-3; CDR3 protein: AISEGQDGELF
V gene: TRBV24-1; CDR3 protein: ATRNSGTNTGELF
V gene: TRBV25-1; CDR3 protein: ASRAGGARGYT
V gene: TRBV2; CDR3 protein: ASRTGTVGTGELF
V gene: TRBV19; CDR3 protein: ASSIRTSTDTQY
V gene: TRBV7-3; CDR3 protein: ASSLRSGTEAF
V gene: TRBV7-9; CDR3 protein: ASSLGQGLLETQY
V gene: TRBV7-2; CDR3 protein: ASSPRGGMHGYT
V gene: TRBV29-1; CDR3 protein: SVGTARNTEAF
V gene: TRBV7-2; CDR3 protein: ASSRKGGFQETQY
V gene: TRBV12-3/TRBV12-4; CDR3 protein: ASSFGQGGYGYT